Included here is one T cell receptor (beta chain) sequence, with context. Its specificity is unknown. This sample is part of a study of cytomegalovirus exposure and HLA in healthy donors. Findings and caveats of the study: Reported performance of the classifier showed diagnosis of cytomegalovirus status with high specificity and sensitivity.

Primers: 60 Vbeta forward and 13 Jbeta reverse. Per the study methods: Tens of millions of unique TCR beta chains, roughly 10 million shared, were counted in a later analysis. This table comes from immunoSEQ multiplex PCR, and its TCRdb copy is limited to in-frame clones, with some not included. Clonal size and the V and J genes are those of that table, whereas D and trimming came from the DNA. The sample's table shows more than 40,000 clones. CDR3 length: 12 residues. Germline-derived CDR1 and CDR2 are SQVTM and ANQGSEA. With V trimmed by 4 bases and J by 10 bases, 3 bases remained unmatched. Sequencing input: PBMCs. This receptor was identified in a man in his forties or fifties in good health and CMV-seropositive. The V and J genes are TRBV29-1 and TRBJ2-1; TRBD2 matches 11 bases. CDR3 loop: CSVVSGRAEQFF. DNA for the CDR3: TGCAGCGTTGTTAGCGGGAGGGCCGAGCAGTTCTTC.